Shown below are 2 T cell receptor beta chains from a single sample sequenced in a study of beta chain features in type 1 diabetes (dated by TCRdb to the late 2010s). The library was prepared using the immunoSEQ multiplex PCR assay. The High Capacity cDNA Reverse Transcription Kit was used to reverse transcribe all of the isolated RNA, meaning that expressed TCRB transcripts were what got sequenced. Not all clones reach the TCRdb copy of this immuneACCESS table, which keeps in-frame sequences only. Checked studies attribute under half of the gap to unresolved V genes and leave the rest unexplained. This sample is represented by 850,000 to 900,000 clones; 15% to 20% of them were singletons. The ten biggest clones cover 0.02% to 0.03% of the sample. The sample comprised naive CD4+ T cells from blood. The cell subset or site label, as the study defines it: true naive CD4+ T cells. Receptors originate from a woman aged 18 to 35 in good health.

This clone appeared a few times. The chain couples TRBV28 to TRBJ2-3, with 10 nucleotides matching TRBD2. The CDR3 is made up of 15 amino acids. CDR1 is MDHEN, CDR2 SYDVKM, per germline. J gave up 4 bases and V 6 bases, and 7 bases lay outside the gene matches. The chain's CDR3 is CASSPGTSESDTQYF. The CDR3 DNA sequence: TGTGCCAGCAGCCCGGGGACTAGCGAGTCAGATACGCAGTATTTT.

The chain employs TRBV28 and TRBJ2-1, with 7 bases lining up with TRBD1. This CDR3 has 16 amino acids. The V gene's germline CDR1 is MDHEN and CDR2 SYDVKM. V lost 6 bases, J lost 2 bases, and 10 bases stayed unmatched. Here the CDR3 reads CASSQTTGIPYNEQFF. CDR3 coding DNA: TGTGCCAGCAGCCAGACGACAGGGATACCCTACAATGAGCAGTTCTTC.